This T cell receptor beta chain was retrieved from a study of T cells expressing NK-cell markers. Overall study context: The TCR beta repertoires originated in sorted CD3+CD56+NKG2C+, CD3+CD56+NKG2C- and CD3+CD56-NKG2C+ T cells. Of eight sequenced donors, seven were HCMV-seropositive and one HCMV-seronegative.

Per the germline V gene, CDR1 is SEHNR and CDR2 is FQNEAQ (reference sequence). The CDR3 is 16 amino acids. UMIs accompanied the 5'RACE template switching by which TCR beta cDNA was made. TCRdb re-analyzed the 5' RACE reads; it lists each CDR3 protein once, without DNA. The listing records 400,000 to 500,000 distinct CDR3 sequences. Comment on this clonotype: The antigen remains unidentified.

Study results and limitations: The study found these clonotypes also leading the CD3+CD56-NKG2C+ fraction in several donors.

The sequenced material came from blood T cells: a sorted CD56 or NKG2C T cell subset, CD4+ or CD8+ T cells, or bulk PBMC T cells (not recorded which). This TCR was sampled from a woman aged 18-70 years in good health. This chain connects TRBV7-9 to TRBJ2-3; absent DNA, TCRdb's TRBD1 call cannot be checked. The CDR3 loop reads CASRAVGATSTDTQYF.